This TCR beta chain comes out of a study of T-cell reconstitution after alpha-beta-depleted transplantation in children (dated by TCRdb to 2016 to 2017). Regarding the study in general: T-cell immune reconstitution after TCRalphabeta/CD19-depleted allogeneic hematopoietic cell transplantation in children was quantitatively tracked in the study by means of TCR repertoire profiling.

The CDR1 and CDR2 encoded by the germline V gene (reference sequence) are SEHNR and FQNEAQ. V is pared back by 5 bases and J by 0 bases, with 15 bases lying between the germline termini. From its cysteine to its phenylalanine, the CDR3 spans 16 amino acids. Only the CDR3 region is kept as DNA, spanning 48 bases read in frame from base 1. Preparation of the library involved PCR. Data came from an Illumina HiSeq 2500. Molecular barcoding was employed in the preparation of TCR libraries, with unique molecular identifiers being used to normalize TCRbeta repertoire quantification. The public reads were quality trimmed at Q25 with fastp and then assembled into clones with MiXCR by TCRdb, keeping productive beta chains. One record per CDR3 amino acid sequence lists the most common genes and DNA. This sample is represented by some 590,000 distinct CDR3 sequences; about 11% of them were singletons. Of the sample, less than 5% falls within the top ten clones.

Details on this clonotype: The target of this receptor is not known. No base quality information exists; no much larger clone differs at one position.

This receptor was identified in a human donor who donated a stem cell graft to a child with acute myeloid leukemia. The chain couples TRBV7-9 to TRBJ2-3; perhaps TRBD2 is the D gene, with 6 bases matching. Sequencing was performed on PBMCs from the stem cell graft donor, taken from the stem cell graft. The nucleotide sequence reads as follows: TGTGCCAGCAGCCCTCGGGTTAGCGGAAGCACAGATACGCAGTATTTT. Its protein product is CASSPRVSGSTDTQYF.